This is a list of T cell receptor beta chains from one sample in a study of breast tumors, draining lymph nodes, adjacent tissues. TCRdb itself ran the multiplex PCR reads through MiXCR, one entry per CDR3 protein. The sample lists 200,000 to 300,000 distinct CDR3 sequences; about 30% were seen once. Material for sequencing was axillary lymph node tissue. These receptor sequences come from a female donor with breast cancer. Some clones in this sample may be carry-over from other donors' samples. CDR3s include the opening cysteine and the closing phenylalanine or tryptophan.

J gene: TRBJ2-7; V gene: TRBV7-2; CDR3 protein: CASSTGLQTYEQYF
J gene: TRBJ1-5; V gene: TRBV28; CDR3 protein: CASSSKGPQPQHF
J gene: TRBJ1-3; V gene: TRBV7-2; CDR3 protein: CASRQGGSGNTIYF
J gene: TRBJ2-7; V gene: TRBV10-1; CDR3 protein: CASSGLAGDEQYF
J gene: TRBJ2-4; V gene: TRBV5-8; CDR3 protein: CASSSGGGNIQYF
J gene: TRBJ2-7; V gene: TRBV29-1; CDR3 protein: CSAVVGLVADEQYF
J gene: TRBJ2-2; V gene: TRBV11-1; CDR3 protein: CASRLTPTGELFF
J gene: TRBJ2-3; V gene: TRBV9; CDR3 protein: CASSVTSAAGDTQYF
J gene: TRBJ2-7; V gene: TRBV15; CDR3 protein: CATSKSPGTVVDEQYF
J gene: TRBJ2-1; V gene: TRBV4-1; CDR3 protein: CASSQPGRAKGDEQFF
J gene: TRBJ2-3; V gene: TRBV20-1; CDR3 protein: CSALRDRGNEQYF
J gene: TRBJ1-2; V gene: TRBV13; CDR3 protein: CASSLADSLYGYTF
J gene: TRBJ2-3; V gene: TRBV30; CDR3 protein: CAWTRLDTQYF